The 18 T cell receptor beta chains listed next were all sequenced from one sample in a study of blood T cell repertoires in COVID-19. Profiled with immunoSEQ multiplex PCR; TCRdb holds only in-frame clones, not every one. The repertoire has approximately 70,000 clones, 60% to 80% of them found once; the top ten carry just under 6.5%. Sequencing was performed on peripheral blood. The source of these receptors is a woman between 55 and 75 years old with acute or convalescent COVID-19.

The chain recombines TRBV6-5 with TRBJ1-2, with 9 bases that match TRBD1. V lost 6 bases and J lost 6; bases outside the gene matches: 11. Germline V CDR1 and CDR2: MNHEY, SVGAGI. The length of the CDR3 is 15 residues. CDR3 loop: CASRSTVGQGDGYTF. The CDR3 DNA is TGTGCCAGCAGATCTACGGTGGGACAGGGTGATGGCTACACCTTC.

CDR3 region: CASRDRGKQETQYF. The DNA for the CDR3 is TGTGCCAGCAGGGACAGGGGAAAACAAGAGACCCAGTACTTC. This chain uses TRBV6-5 with TRBJ2-5, with 9 bases that match TRBD1. The CDR3 length is 14 residues. From germline, CDR1 is MNHEY and CDR2 SVGAGI. After removal of 6 bases from V and 2 bases from J, the junction contained 4 bases not matched to a gene.

The chain's CDR3 is CASSPRGGLNTEAFF. The CDR3 coding sequence is TGTGCCAGCAGCCCACGGGGTGGACTGAACACTGAAGCTTTCTTT. The rearrangement joins TRBV7-3 to TRBJ1-1; D gene ambiguous. This CDR3 spans 15 amino acids. V was pared by 5 bases and J by 0 bases, with 13 bases between. Looked up from germline, CDR1 is SGHTA and CDR2 is FQGTGA.

This chain connects TRBV6-1 to TRBJ2-5, with TRBD1 as a possible D gene (6 bases). Trimming shortened V by 2 bases and J by 8 bases, and 18 bases separated the two germline ends. Germline V gene data show CDR1 as MNHNS and CDR2 as SASEGT. The CDR3 consists of 15 residues. In nucleotides, the CDR3 is TGTGCCAGCAGTGAAAACCCACTAGGGGGTTCTACCCAGTACTTC. Encoded protein: CASSENPLGGSTQYF.

This chain joins TRBV5-4 and TRBJ2-3; no definite D call. Trimming took 2 bases from V and 7 from J, leaving 8 bases between them. Germline loops: CDR1 SGHNT, CDR2 YYREEE (reference sequence). There are 12 residues in the CDR3. CDR3 DNA: TGTGCCAGCAGCTTCCCGCGAAATACGCAGTATTTT. Encoded protein: CASSFPRNTQYF.

This chain joins TRBV5-6 and TRBJ2-1; TRBD2 matches 12 bases. Germline values: CDR1 SGHDT, CDR2 YYEEEE. The CDR3 is made up of 14 amino acids. V shed 4 bases, J shed 8 bases, and the junction held 4 bases outside the gene matches. The CDR3 is CASSRLAGVDEQFF. The DNA for the CDR3 is TGTGCCAGCAGCCGACTAGCGGGGGTGGATGAGCAGTTCTTC.

This clone was counted a few times. The rearrangement uses TRBV5-1 and TRBJ1-1; possible D gene TRBD1, 5 bases. This CDR3 comprises 14 residues. Germline V gives CDR1 SGHRS, CDR2 YFSETQ. V lost 0 bases and J lost 4, with 10 bases in between. The chain's CDR3 is CASSLEGFSTEAFF. In nucleotides, the CDR3 is TGCGCCAGCAGCTTGGAGGGGTTCAGCACTGAAGCTTTCTTT.

The chain couples TRBV27 to TRBJ2-2, with a possible D match to TRBD1 (5 bases). The CDR3 length is 11 residues. Germline-derived CDR1 and CDR2 are MNHEY and SMNVEV (reference sequence). The ends were cut back, 5 bases at V and 9 bases at J, with 7 bases in the middle. CDR3 protein: CASSQGWELFF. Written as DNA, the CDR3 is TGTGCCAGCAGTCAGGGCTGGGAGCTGTTTTTT.

The J gene is TRBJ2-5, the V gene TRBV4-3, with 12 bases that match TRBD2. With 5 bases clipped from V and 3 bases from J, the junction kept 4 bases outside the gene matches. The CDR3 runs 15 residues. Germline CDR1 is LGHNA and CDR2 is YSLEER. DNA of the CDR3: TGCGCCAGCAGCGGTAGACTAGCGGGGGAAGAGACCCAGTACTTC. This sequence encodes CASSGRLAGEETQYF.

This rearrangement joins TRBV7-8 to TRBJ2-1; D gene uncertain. Germline V lookup: CDR1 SGHVS, CDR2 FQNEAQ. V was trimmed by 1 base and J by 7 bases, leaving 5 bases between them. The CDR3 runs 12 residues. CDR3 DNA sequence: TGTGCCAGCAGCTTAGTACAGAATGAGCAGTTCTTC. Protein product: CASSLVQNEQFF.

The chain recombines TRBV10-3 with TRBJ1-5; D remains ambiguous. The germline V gene encodes CDR1 ENHRY and CDR2 SYGVKD. The CDR3 has 14 residues. The V end was cut by 3 bases, the J end by 4 bases, with 10 bases between. In DNA, the CDR3 is TGTGCCATCAGTGAACGTTCGACAAATCAGCCCCAGCATTTT. This gives the protein CAISERSTNQPQHF.

This clone is termed medium-sized (0.01 to 0.1%). The chain combines TRBV3-1 (or the pseudogene TRBV3-2) with TRBJ1-5; 9 positions match TRBD1. The length of the CDR3 is 15 residues. Trimming took 3 bases from V and 5 from J; bases not matched to a gene: 5. Germline CDR1 reads LGHDT; CDR2 reads YNNKEL (reference sequence). CDR3 protein: CASSHSDRGYQPQHF. The CDR3 DNA reads as TGTGCCAGCAGCCATTCGGACAGGGGATATCAGCCCCAGCATTTT.

This clone came up once. The rearrangement links TRBV6-5 to TRBJ2-3; 7 positions match TRBD2. The trim removed 7 bases at V and 8 bases at J, leaving 9 bases unmatched. The CDR3 consists of 13 residues. Germline lookup yields CDR1 MNHEY and CDR2 SVGAGI. The chain's CDR3 is CASTGGGLSTQYF. In DNA form, the CDR3 reads TGTGCCAGCACCGGCGGGGGTTTAAGTACGCAGTATTTT.

V and J are TRBV4-1 and TRBJ1-1, with unresolved D. The CDR3 totals 13 residues. Germline CDR1 is MGHRA and CDR2 is YSYEKL. V was clipped by 1 base and J by 6 bases, with 9 bases between them. CDR3 coding DNA: TGCGCCAGCAGCCAAGCGTTAGGAGCTGAAGCTTTCTTT. Translation: CASSQALGAEAFF.

V gene TRBV10-3 combines with J gene TRBJ2-5; 8 bases fit TRBD2. V lost 8 bases, J lost 4 bases, and 12 bases stayed unmatched. The CDR3 length is 15 residues. CDR1 is ENHRY, CDR2 SYGVKD, per germline. The DNA of the CDR3 is TGTGCCATCGCCACGTCAGCGGGGGTAGGAGAGACCCAGTACTTC. As protein: CAIATSAGVGETQYF.

V and J are TRBV5-5 and TRBJ1-2; 12 nucleotides line up with TRBD1. Germline V lookup: CDR1 SGHKS, CDR2 YYEKEE (reference sequence). Germline trimming cut 3 bases from V and 6 bases from J; bases unmatched to any gene: 18. The CDR3 length is 19 residues. Here the CDR3 reads CASSSGGLGQGARGDGYTF. In DNA form, the CDR3 reads TGTGCCAGCAGCTCGGGAGGTTTGGGACAGGGGGCGCGGGGTGATGGCTACACCTTC.

Written as DNA, the CDR3 is TGTGCCAGCAGCCTACGCCGGACCGGGGACAACGAGCAGTACTTC. This codes for CASSLRRTGDNEQYF. V and J are TRBV3-1 (or the pseudogene TRBV3-2) and TRBJ2-7, with D maybe TRBD1 (6 bases). Germline V gene lookup returns CDR1 LGHDT and CDR2 YNNKEL (reference sequence). Trimming shortened V by 4 bases and J by 5 bases, and 18 bases separated the two germline ends. The CDR3 has 15 residues.

The rearrangement uses TRBV5-1 and TRBJ2-3; 10 nucleotides agree with TRBD1. Germline CDR1 SGHRS, CDR2 YFSETQ. J was trimmed by 2 bases and V by 4 bases; bases with no gene match: 4. CDR3 length: 15 amino acids. The DNA of the CDR3 is TGCGCCAGCAGCGACGGGACAGGGGCCACAGATACGCAGTATTTT. It encodes CASSDGTGATDTQYF.